This is a list of T cell receptor beta chains from one sample in a study of CD8+ T cells in alopecia areata. Using immunoSEQ multiplex PCR, the repertoire was profiled, and TCRdb retains in-frame clones only, with some absent. The sample lists around 210,000 clones; about three fifths were seen once. The input for sequencing was CD4+ T cells sorted from blood, taken at week 4, from a patient treated with tofacitinib. These receptors were taken from a human donor with alopecia areata. The CDR3 runs from the conserved cysteine through the conserved F or W. A D gene is named only where the DNA matches it firmly. Some rows mark clone size as missing; the rest say once, few, many or name a class of expanded clone.

CASSVDSGGTGNTIYF | TGTGCCAGCAGCGTAGACTCAGGGGGAACTGGAAACACCATATATTTT | TRBV9 | 16 | TRBD1 | - | TRBJ1-3
CASSSGQGNYGYTF | TGCGCCAGCAGCTCGGGACAGGGGAACTATGGCTACACCTTC | TRBV5-1 | 14 | TRBD1 | few | TRBJ1-2
CAWSPHPSNQPQHF | TGTGCCTGGAGTCCCCATCCAAGCAATCAGCCCCAGCATTTT | TRBV30 | 14 | - | - | TRBJ1-5
CASREGNEQFF | TGTGCCAGCAGAGAGGGCAATGAGCAGTTCTTC | TRBV27 | 11 | - | - | TRBJ2-1
CAWSLTLNTEAFF | TGTGCCTGGAGCCTTACACTGAACACTGAAGCTTTCTTT | TRBV30 | 13 | - | once | TRBJ1-1
CASSDDTGELFF | TGTGCCAGCAGTGATGACACCGGGGAGCTGTTTTTT | TRBV2 | 12 | - | - | TRBJ2-2
CASSEALGGQLPRRGTQYF | TGTGCCAGCAGTGAAGCGCTTGGGGGACAGCTTCCCCGACGGGGAACCCAGTACTTC | TRBV2 | 19 | TRBD1 | - | TRBJ2-5
CASSLGLPGQDTQYF | TGTGCCAGCAGCTTAGGGCTCCCGGGACAGGATACGCAGTATTTT | TRBV7-2 | 15 | TRBD1 | - | TRBJ2-3
CASSRGGYEQYF | TGTGCCAGCAGCCGGGGCGGTTACGAGCAGTACTTC | TRBV9 | 12 | - | - | TRBJ2-7
CSVQRDLNEQFF | TGCAGCGTTCAACGGGACCTGAATGAGCAGTTCTTC | TRBV29-1 | 12 | - | many | TRBJ2-1
CASSTPEGSNEQYF | TGTGCCAGCAGCACCCCGGAAGGGTCGAACGAGCAGTACTTC | TRBV5-4 | 14 | - | - | TRBJ2-7
CASSGRTGGQPQHF | TGTGCCAGCAGTGGAAGGACAGGGGGTCAGCCCCAGCATTTT | TRBV2 | 14 | TRBD1 | once | TRBJ1-5
CASSPGLADNEQFF | TGTGCCAGCAGCCCGGGACTAGCGGACAATGAGCAGTTCTTC | TRBV7-9 | 14 | TRBD2 | once | TRBJ2-1
CAWNPGPNYGYTF | TGTGCCTGGAACCCGGGACCGAACTATGGCTACACCTTC | TRBV30 | 13 | - | - | TRBJ1-2
CASNSRGGGYTF | TGTGCCAGTAACTCTCGGGGGGGTGGCTACACCTTC | TRBV2 | 12 | - | - | TRBJ1-2
CSVETPRRGAYEQYF | TGCAGCGTTGAAACGCCCCGACGAGGGGCCTACGAGCAGTACTTC | TRBV29-1 | 15 | - | - | TRBJ2-7
CASRGGGGLETQYF | TGTGCCAGCAGAGGAGGAGGGGGCTTGGAGACCCAGTACTTC | TRBV28 | 14 | - | - | TRBJ2-5
CASSFRTGISTDTQYF | TGCGCCAGCAGCTTCCGGACAGGCATAAGCACAGATACGCAGTATTTT | TRBV5-1 | 16 | TRBD1 | - | TRBJ2-3
CASSYREYGQPQHF | TGTGCCAGCAGTTACCGGGAGTACGGTCAGCCCCAGCATTTT | TRBV6-5 | 14 | - | - | TRBJ1-5
CSVASGGQPQHF | TGCAGCGTAGCTTCAGGGGGTCAGCCCCAGCATTTT | TRBV29-1 | 12 | TRBD1 | once | TRBJ1-5
CASSSAGEKLFF | TGTGCCAGCAGCTCAGCTGGGGAAAAACTGTTTTTT | TRBV6-6 | 12 | - | - | TRBJ1-4
CAWSEYTEAFF | TGTGCCTGGAGCGAGTACACTGAAGCTTTCTTT | TRBV30 | 11 | - | - | TRBJ1-1
CAWSGRRQGVGEQYF | TGTGCCTGGAGTGGAAGGCGGCAGGGGGTAGGCGAGCAGTACTTC | TRBV30 | 15 | TRBD1 | few | TRBJ2-7
CATSRDGYGYTF | TGTGCCACCAGCAGAGACGGGTATGGCTACACCTTC | TRBV15 | 12 | - | once | TRBJ1-2
CSSLRGGGRETQYF | TGCAGCTCCCTGCGCGGGGGAGGGAGAGAGACCCAGTACTTC | TRBV29-1 | 14 | TRBD2 | - | TRBJ2-5
CAWATGVNQPQHF | TGTGCCTGGGCGACAGGGGTCAATCAGCCCCAGCATTTT | TRBV30 | 13 | TRBD1 | - | TRBJ1-5
CAWSGGNTIYF | TGTGCCTGGAGTGGCGGAAACACCATATATTTT | TRBV30 | 11 | - | - | TRBJ1-3
CASSLGQGVGHEQYF | TGCGCCAGCAGCTTGGGCCAGGGTGTTGGACACGAGCAGTACTTC | TRBV5-1 | 15 | - | few | TRBJ2-7
CASSLLGSYYEQYF | TGTGCCAGCAGCTTATTGGGCAGTTACTACGAGCAGTACTTC | TRBV7-9 | 14 | - | - | TRBJ2-7
CASSLAQGGDTQYF | TGTGCCAGCAGCTTAGCCCAGGGTGGCGATACGCAGTATTTT | TRBV7-9 | 14 | - | few | TRBJ2-3
CASSKLTGGGDYGYTF | TGTGCCAGCAGTAAGCTGACAGGGGGAGGGGACTATGGCTACACCTTC | TRBV27 | 16 | TRBD1 | - | TRBJ1-2
CSVVVDRGSAHEQYF | TGCAGCGTTGTCGTCGATCGGGGGTCCGCCCACGAGCAGTACTTC | TRBV29-1 | 15 | - | - | TRBJ2-7
CSVGTAQYF | TGCAGCGTTGGGACAGCGCAGTATTTT | TRBV29-1 | 9 | - | - | TRBJ2-3
CASSQEGGGGGETQYF | TGTGCCAGCAGCCAAGAAGGAGGAGGCGGGGGAGAGACCCAGTACTTC | TRBV4-2 | 16 | TRBD2 | - | TRBJ2-5
CSAKTGDEQYF | TGCAGCGCCAAGACAGGGGACGAGCAGTACTTC | TRBV29-1 | 11 | TRBD1 | - | TRBJ2-7
CASRGTSWADTQYF | TGTGCCAGCAGGGGGACTAGCTGGGCAGATACGCAGTATTTT | TRBV7-2 | 14 | TRBD2 | - | TRBJ2-3
CASSEGGGQPQHF | TGTGCCAGCAGCGAGGGGGGGGGCCAGCCCCAGCATTTT | TRBV25-1 | 13 | - | few | TRBJ1-5
CASSLGAEETQYF | TGTGCTAGCAGCTTGGGGGCTGAAGAGACCCAGTACTTC | TRBV7-7 | 13 | - | - | TRBJ2-5
CASPGQGAYTQYF | TGTGCCTCTCCGGGACAGGGGGCTTATACGCAGTATTTT | TRBV30 | 13 | TRBD1 | few | TRBJ2-3
CSATGFSNTGELFF | TGCAGCGCCACAGGGTTTTCGAACACCGGGGAGCTGTTTTTT | TRBV29-1 | 14 | - | - | TRBJ2-2
CASRLSNRAESNQPQHF | TGTGCAAGTCGCTTGTCAAACAGGGCGGAAAGCAATCAGCCCCAGCATTTT | TRBV12-2 | 17 | - | few | TRBJ1-5
CSVGQGDVNTQYF | TGCAGCGTTGGACAGGGGGATGTTAATACGCAGTATTTT | TRBV29-1 | 13 | TRBD1 | few | TRBJ2-3
CASSPPGGDEQFF | TGTGCCAGCTCACCTCCAGGGGGCGATGAGCAGTTCTTC | TRBV18 | 13 | TRBD1 | - | TRBJ2-1
CASTADWETQYF | TGTGCCAGCACCGCGGATTGGGAGACCCAGTACTTC | TRBV28 | 12 | - | - | TRBJ2-5
CASSFIAGGFYNEQFF | TGTGCCAGCAGCTTTATAGCGGGGGGTTTCTACAATGAGCAGTTCTTC | TRBV5-6 | 16 | TRBD2 | few | TRBJ2-1
CASSPRQGYNEQFF | TGTGCCAGCAGCCCCCGACAGGGATACAATGAGCAGTTCTTC | TRBV7-3 | 14 | TRBD1 | few | TRBJ2-1
CASSVQQYQETQYF | TGTGCCAGCAGCGTCCAACAGTACCAAGAGACCCAGTACTTC | TRBV7-9 | 14 | - | few | TRBJ2-5
CASSSDRGNYGYTF | TGTGCCAGCAGCTCCGACAGGGGGAACTATGGCTACACCTTC | TRBV11-2 | 14 | TRBD1 | few | TRBJ1-2
CASSQGSGVPSSPLHF | TGCGCCAGCAGCCAAGGATCCGGGGTTCCTAGTTCACCCCTCCACTTT | TRBV4-3 | 16 | - | - | TRBJ1-6
CASSLASSLNEQFF | TGTGCCAGCAGCTTAGCGTCTAGCCTCAATGAGCAGTTCTTC | TRBV7-2 | 14 | - | - | TRBJ2-1
CASSLGGAGANVLTF | TGCGCCAGCAGCTTGGGAGGGGCCGGGGCCAACGTCCTGACTTTC | TRBV5-1 | 15 | - | - | TRBJ2-6
CASSQDVYEQYF | TGCGCCAGCAGCCAAGATGTGTACGAGCAGTACTTC | TRBV4-3 | 12 | - | once | TRBJ2-7
CASQDPGDQYF | TGTGCCAGCCAGGACCCGGGGGACCAGTACTTC | TRBV2 | 11 | - | - | TRBJ2-5